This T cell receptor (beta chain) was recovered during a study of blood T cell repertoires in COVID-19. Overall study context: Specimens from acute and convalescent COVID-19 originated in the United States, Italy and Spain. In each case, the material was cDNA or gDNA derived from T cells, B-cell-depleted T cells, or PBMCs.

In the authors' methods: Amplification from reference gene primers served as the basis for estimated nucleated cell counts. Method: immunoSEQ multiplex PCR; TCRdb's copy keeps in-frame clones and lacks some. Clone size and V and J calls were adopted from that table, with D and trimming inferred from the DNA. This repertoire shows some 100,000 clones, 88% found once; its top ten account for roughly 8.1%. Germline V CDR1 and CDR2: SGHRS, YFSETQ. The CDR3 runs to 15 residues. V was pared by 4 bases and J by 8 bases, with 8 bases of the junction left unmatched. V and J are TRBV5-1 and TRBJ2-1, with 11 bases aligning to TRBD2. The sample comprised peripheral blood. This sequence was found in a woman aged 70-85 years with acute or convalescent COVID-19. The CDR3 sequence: CASSTTSGITHEQFF. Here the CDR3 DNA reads TGCGCCAGCAGCACGACTAGCGGGATAACCCATGAGCAGTTCTTC.